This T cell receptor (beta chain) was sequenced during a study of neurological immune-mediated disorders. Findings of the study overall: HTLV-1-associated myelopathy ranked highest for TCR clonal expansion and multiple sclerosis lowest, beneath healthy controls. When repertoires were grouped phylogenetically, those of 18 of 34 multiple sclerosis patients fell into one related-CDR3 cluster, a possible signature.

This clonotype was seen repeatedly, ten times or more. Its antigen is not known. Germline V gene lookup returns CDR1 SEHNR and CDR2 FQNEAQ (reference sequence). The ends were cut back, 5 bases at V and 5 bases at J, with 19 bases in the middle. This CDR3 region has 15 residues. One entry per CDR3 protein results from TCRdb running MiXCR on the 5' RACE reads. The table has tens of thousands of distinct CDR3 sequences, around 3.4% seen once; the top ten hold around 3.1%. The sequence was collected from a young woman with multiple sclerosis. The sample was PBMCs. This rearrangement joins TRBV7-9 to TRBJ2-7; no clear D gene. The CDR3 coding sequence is TGTGCCAGCAGCCCTACACGAGACAACTACCACGAGCAGTACTTC. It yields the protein CASSPTRDNYHEQYF. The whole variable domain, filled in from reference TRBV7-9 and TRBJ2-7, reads DTGVSQNPRHKITKRGQNVTFRCDPISEHNRLYWYRQTLGQGPEFLTYFQNEAQLEKSRLLSDRFSAERPKGSFSTLEIQRTEQGDSAMYLCASSPTRDNYHEQYFGPGTRLTVT.